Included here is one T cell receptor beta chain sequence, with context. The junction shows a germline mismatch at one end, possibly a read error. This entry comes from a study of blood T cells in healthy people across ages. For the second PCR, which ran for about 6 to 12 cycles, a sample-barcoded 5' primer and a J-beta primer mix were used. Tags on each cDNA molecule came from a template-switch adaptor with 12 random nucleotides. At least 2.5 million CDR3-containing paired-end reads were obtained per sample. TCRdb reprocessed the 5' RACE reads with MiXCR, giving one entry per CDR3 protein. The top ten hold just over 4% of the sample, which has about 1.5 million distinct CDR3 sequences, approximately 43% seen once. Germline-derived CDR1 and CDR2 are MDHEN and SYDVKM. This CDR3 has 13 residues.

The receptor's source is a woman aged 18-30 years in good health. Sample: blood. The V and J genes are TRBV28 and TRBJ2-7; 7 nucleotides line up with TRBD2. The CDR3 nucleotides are TGTGCCAGTGGGGAGGGAATTACCTACGGGCAGTACTTC. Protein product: CASGEGITYGQYF. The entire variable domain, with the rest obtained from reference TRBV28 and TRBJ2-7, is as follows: DVKVTQSSRYLVKRTGEKVFLECVQDMDHENMFWYRQDPGLGLRLIYFSYDVKMKEKGDIPEGYSVSREKKERFSLILESASTNQTSMYLCASGEGITYGQYFGPGTRLTVT.